These T cell receptor beta chains were read from a single sample in a study of Graves' ophthalmopathy and Graves' hyperthyroidism. TCRdb itself ran the multiplex PCR reads through MiXCR, one entry per CDR3 protein. The sample includes hundreds of thousands of distinct CDR3 sequences, under 25% seen only once; the top ten take approximately 3%. The sample comprised peripheral blood. All receptors derive from a woman between 18 and 29 years old with stable Graves' hyperthyroidism. The CDR3 runs from the conserved cysteine through the conserved F or W. D genes are given only for firm matches. Clone sizes are given selectively: once, few, many, or a class where the clone is expanded.

v_call: TRBV25-1; clone_size: many; d_call: NA; j_call: TRBJ2-7; cdr3_nt: TGTGCCAGCGGTGACAGGTCACGCTACGAGCAGTACTTC; cdr3_aa: CASGDRSRYEQYF
v_call: TRBV6-5; clone_size: NA; d_call: NA; j_call: TRBJ1-1; cdr3_nt: TGTGCCAGCAGTTACTCGTCGCAGAGGGGAGCTTTCTTT; cdr3_aa: CASSYSSQRGAFF
v_call: TRBV6-1; clone_size: few; d_call: NA; j_call: TRBJ1-2; cdr3_nt: TGTGCCCAAAGGAGTGGGGCTGGCTACACCTTC; cdr3_aa: CAQRSGAGYTF
v_call: TRBV7-9; clone_size: many; d_call: TRBD1; j_call: TRBJ1-1; cdr3_nt: TGTGCCAGCAGCTTTCCCGGGACAGGGAACACTGAAGCTTTCTTT; cdr3_aa: CASSFPGTGNTEAFF
v_call: TRBV5-1; clone_size: few; d_call: NA; j_call: TRBJ2-3; cdr3_nt: TGCGCCAGCAGCTTGGAGCAGGTCGGAGGTACGCAGTATTTT; cdr3_aa: CASSLEQVGGTQYF
v_call: TRBV12-3/TRBV12-4; clone_size: many; d_call: TRBD1; j_call: TRBJ2-7; cdr3_nt: TGTGCCAGCAGTCCAGGGGGAATAGTCTACGAGCAGTACTTC; cdr3_aa: CASSPGGIVYEQYF
v_call: TRBV4-3; clone_size: many; d_call: NA; j_call: TRBJ2-7; cdr3_nt: TGCGCCAGCAGCCAAGATTGGGGTAGCGGTTCCTACGAGCAGTACTTC; cdr3_aa: CASSQDWGSGSYEQYF
v_call: TRBV2; clone_size: many; d_call: TRBD2; j_call: TRBJ2-7; cdr3_nt: TGTGCCAGCAGGGGGACTAGCGGGAGAGGCGAGCAGTACTTC; cdr3_aa: CASRGTSGRGEQYF
v_call: TRBV20-1; clone_size: few; d_call: NA; j_call: TRBJ2-5; cdr3_nt: TGCAGTGCCCCAACGGACATCCTGCCTATAGGGGAGACCCAGTACTTC; cdr3_aa: CSAPTDILPIGETQYF
v_call: TRBV25-1; clone_size: many; d_call: TRBD2; j_call: TRBJ2-7; cdr3_nt: TGTGCCAGCAGTGACCCGAGGACTAGCGGGAGAGTGTACGAGCAGTACTTC; cdr3_aa: CASSDPRTSGRVYEQYF
v_call: TRBV4-1; clone_size: many; d_call: TRBD1; j_call: TRBJ2-7; cdr3_nt: TGCGCCAGCAAGGTCGTACTGGGACAGTCACTTCACCAGTACTTC; cdr3_aa: CASKVVLGQSLHQYF
v_call: TRBV12-3/TRBV12-4; clone_size: many; d_call: NA; j_call: TRBJ2-7; cdr3_nt: TGTGCCAGCAGCTTTGCTGGCCGGTCAGCGGTAAACTTCTACGAGCAGTACTTC; cdr3_aa: CASSFAGRSAVNFYEQYF
v_call: TRBV4-2; clone_size: NA; d_call: NA; j_call: TRBJ2-2; cdr3_nt: TGTGCCAGCAGGTTATCTCCTGGAACCGGGGAGCTGTTTTTT; cdr3_aa: CASRLSPGTGELFF
v_call: TRBV7-9; clone_size: many; d_call: NA; j_call: TRBJ1-3; cdr3_nt: TGTGCCAGCAGCTTACCTCCCGGCTCTGGAAACACCATATATTTT; cdr3_aa: CASSLPPGSGNTIYF
v_call: TRBV6-1; clone_size: NA; d_call: TRBD1; j_call: TRBJ2-7; cdr3_nt: TGTGCCAGCAGGAAAGGGACAGCTCGTTCCTACGAGCAGTACTTC; cdr3_aa: CASRKGTARSYEQYF
v_call: TRBV19; clone_size: many; d_call: NA; j_call: TRBJ2-7; cdr3_nt: TGTGCCAGTAGTATATCCCCCGGGGCCCACGAGCAGTACTTC; cdr3_aa: CASSISPGAHEQYF
v_call: TRBV7-8; clone_size: many; d_call: TRBD2; j_call: TRBJ2-7; cdr3_nt: TGTGCCAGCAGCCCTTTGACTAGCGGGGTATCTAAGCAGTACTTC; cdr3_aa: CASSPLTSGVSKQYF
v_call: TRBV6-2/TRBV6-3; clone_size: NA; d_call: TRBD1; j_call: TRBJ2-5; cdr3_nt: TGTGCCAGCAGTCAACGGACAGGCCAAGAGACCCAGTACTTC; cdr3_aa: CASSQRTGQETQYF
v_call: TRBV12-3/TRBV12-4; clone_size: many; d_call: NA; j_call: TRBJ1-5; cdr3_nt: TGTGCCGGCAGTTCCCGGGGAAGCAATCAGCCCCAGCATTTT; cdr3_aa: CAGSSRGSNQPQHF
v_call: TRBV4-1; clone_size: NA; d_call: NA; j_call: TRBJ1-5; cdr3_nt: TGCGCCAGCAGCTACGTTGGTGGCAATCAGCCCCAGCATTTT; cdr3_aa: CASSYVGGNQPQHF
v_call: TRBV6-1; clone_size: many; d_call: NA; j_call: TRBJ2-5; cdr3_nt: TGTGCCAGCAGTCAAAGACAGACCTTCCCTCAGGAGACCCAGTACTTC; cdr3_aa: CASSQRQTFPQETQYF
v_call: TRBV28; clone_size: many; d_call: TRBD1; j_call: TRBJ1-1; cdr3_nt: TGTGCCAGCAGTCCGACAGGGCGGTTCACTGAAGCTTTCTTT; cdr3_aa: CASSPTGRFTEAFF
v_call: TRBV6-5; clone_size: NA; d_call: NA; j_call: TRBJ1-1; cdr3_nt: TGTGCCAGCAGTTACCACCCTGGACGGAAGAACACTGAAGCTTTCTTT; cdr3_aa: CASSYHPGRKNTEAFF
v_call: TRBV28; clone_size: few; d_call: NA; j_call: TRBJ1-5; cdr3_nt: TGTGCCAGCAGTTTAGGTCCCAGAAATCAGCCCCAGCATTTT; cdr3_aa: CASSLGPRNQPQHF
v_call: TRBV6-4; clone_size: NA; d_call: NA; j_call: TRBJ2-5; cdr3_nt: TGTGCCAGCCGCCCGTCTTTTTCAGGATCCCCCGACTTC; cdr3_aa: CASRPSFSGSPDF
v_call: TRBV20-1; clone_size: NA; d_call: TRBD1; j_call: TRBJ1-3; cdr3_nt: TGCAGTGCTAGCGCCGGGACAGGGGTTTCTCCTGGAAACACCATATATTTT; cdr3_aa: CSASAGTGVSPGNTIYF
v_call: TRBV27; clone_size: many; d_call: TRBD1; j_call: TRBJ1-1; cdr3_nt: TGTGCCAGCAGTTCCGACAGGGGGGCGAACACTGAAGCTTTCTTT; cdr3_aa: CASSSDRGANTEAFF
v_call: TRBV7-8; clone_size: many; d_call: NA; j_call: TRBJ2-5; cdr3_nt: TGTGCCAGCAGGACCCTGCGGTCGGGCGAGACCCAGTACTTC; cdr3_aa: CASRTLRSGETQYF
v_call: TRBV28; clone_size: many; d_call: NA; j_call: TRBJ2-5; cdr3_nt: TGTGCCAGCAGGCCAGGGGTAGAGACCCAGTACTTC; cdr3_aa: CASRPGVETQYF
v_call: TRBV12-3/TRBV12-4; clone_size: many; d_call: NA; j_call: TRBJ1-6; cdr3_nt: TGTGCCAGCAGCCAGACATCTTCACCCCTCCACTTT; cdr3_aa: CASSQTSSPLHF
v_call: TRBV12-3/TRBV12-4; clone_size: NA; d_call: NA; j_call: TRBJ2-2; cdr3_nt: TGTGCCAGCAGTACGCCCAGCGGGGAGCTGTTTTTT; cdr3_aa: CASSTPSGELFF
v_call: TRBV19; clone_size: few; d_call: TRBD2; j_call: TRBJ2-5; cdr3_nt: TGTGCCAGTACCCGGGGACTAGCGGAACGAGAGACCCAGTACTTC; cdr3_aa: CASTRGLAERETQYF
v_call: TRBV9; clone_size: few; d_call: NA; j_call: TRBJ1-1; cdr3_nt: TGTGCCAGCAGCGTAGTCACAGAGAATGAAGCTTTCTTT; cdr3_aa: CASSVVTENEAFF
v_call: TRBV5-1; clone_size: many; d_call: TRBD1; j_call: TRBJ1-1; cdr3_nt: TGCGCCAGCAGCTGGACAGGGACGAACACTGAAGCTTTCTTT; cdr3_aa: CASSWTGTNTEAFF
v_call: TRBV4-3; clone_size: many; d_call: NA; j_call: TRBJ2-6; cdr3_nt: TGCGCCAGCAGCCATTCCGCAAGGGTAGCCTCTGGGGCCAACGTCCTGACTTTC; cdr3_aa: CASSHSARVASGANVLTF
v_call: TRBV29-1; clone_size: few; d_call: TRBD1; j_call: TRBJ1-1; cdr3_nt: TGCAGCGCCATGGGACAGATGAACACTGAAGCTTTCTTT; cdr3_aa: CSAMGQMNTEAFF
v_call: TRBV7-2; clone_size: NA; d_call: NA; j_call: TRBJ2-5; cdr3_nt: TGTGCCAGCAGCTTGGTTGCAGGCCAAGAGGCCCAGTACTTC; cdr3_aa: CASSLVAGQEAQYF
v_call: TRBV5-1; clone_size: many; d_call: NA; j_call: TRBJ2-7; cdr3_nt: TGCGCCAGCAGCCCCGGCAGGGTAATCTACGAGCAGTACTTC; cdr3_aa: CASSPGRVIYEQYF
v_call: TRBV29-1; clone_size: once; d_call: NA; j_call: TRBJ1-1; cdr3_nt: TGCAGCGTTGAGGCCGGGAGGGGGAGGCCTGAAGCTTTCTTT; cdr3_aa: CSVEAGRGRPEAFF
v_call: TRBV18; clone_size: NA; d_call: TRBD1; j_call: TRBJ2-7; cdr3_nt: TGTGCCAGCTCATCCGACAGGGTTGGGGAGCAGTACTTC; cdr3_aa: CASSSDRVGEQYF
v_call: TRBV25-1; clone_size: many; d_call: NA; j_call: TRBJ2-5; cdr3_nt: TGTGCCAGCAGTGACAGGGTTGGAGAGACCCAGTACTTC; cdr3_aa: CASSDRVGETQYF
v_call: TRBV11-2; clone_size: many; d_call: NA; j_call: TRBJ2-2; cdr3_nt: TGTGCCAGCCTTCTGAGCGCCGGGGAGCTGTTTTTT; cdr3_aa: CASLLSAGELFF
v_call: TRBV28; clone_size: many; d_call: NA; j_call: TRBJ1-5; cdr3_nt: TGTGCCAGCAGTTTATGGACGGGTAATCAGCCCCAGCATTTT; cdr3_aa: CASSLWTGNQPQHF
v_call: TRBV6-1; clone_size: few; d_call: TRBD1; j_call: TRBJ1-2; cdr3_nt: TGTGCCAGCAGACCAGGGGGCGACTATGGCTACACCTTC; cdr3_aa: CASRPGGDYGYTF
v_call: TRBV4-2; clone_size: NA; d_call: NA; j_call: TRBJ2-5; cdr3_nt: TGTGCCAGCAGCCAAGGCCCTAGTTTCGCGGCTGGAGAGACCCAGTACTTC; cdr3_aa: CASSQGPSFAAGETQYF
v_call: TRBV5-1; clone_size: NA; d_call: NA; j_call: TRBJ2-7; cdr3_nt: TGCGCCAGCTACGAGCAGTACTTC; cdr3_aa: CASYEQYF
v_call: TRBV28; clone_size: many; d_call: TRBD1; j_call: TRBJ2-7; cdr3_nt: TGTGCCAGCAGTCCGTGGACAGGGGGCCCCTACGAGCAGTACTTC; cdr3_aa: CASSPWTGGPYEQYF
v_call: TRBV12-3/TRBV12-4; clone_size: many; d_call: TRBD1; j_call: TRBJ2-2; cdr3_nt: TGTGCCAGCAGGGGGACAGGGAGAACCGGGGAGCTGTTTTTT; cdr3_aa: CASRGTGRTGELFF
v_call: TRBV29-1; clone_size: many; d_call: NA; j_call: TRBJ2-7; cdr3_nt: TGCAGCGTACTTACCTACGAGCAGTACTTC; cdr3_aa: CSVLTYEQYF
v_call: TRBV5-1; clone_size: many; d_call: NA; j_call: TRBJ2-7; cdr3_nt: TGCGCCAGCAGCTTGGACAGCCTCTACGAGCAGTACTTC; cdr3_aa: CASSLDSLYEQYF
v_call: TRBV6-1; clone_size: few; d_call: NA; j_call: TRBJ1-3; cdr3_nt: TGTGCCACCCTACAAGCAACTGGAAACACCATATATTTT; cdr3_aa: CATLQATGNTIYF
v_call: TRBV28; clone_size: many; d_call: NA; j_call: TRBJ1-1; cdr3_nt: TGTGCCAGCAGTTTATTGGTGACTGAAGCTTTCTTT; cdr3_aa: CASSLLVTEAFF
v_call: TRBV20-1; clone_size: NA; d_call: NA; j_call: TRBJ1-2; cdr3_nt: TGCAGTGCTAGAGATAGGGGCGGAATAGAAGCTAACTATGGCTACACCTTC; cdr3_aa: CSARDRGGIEANYGYTF